This TCR beta chain appears in the sequencing data of a study of T cell changes during pregnancy in multiple sclerosis. The V and J ends lost 6 bases and 5 bases respectively, with 14 bases between them. Germline CDR1 is MNHEY and CDR2 is SVGAGI. The CDR3 is made up of 15 amino acids. Assay: immunoSEQ multiplex PCR; the TCRdb copy retains only in-frame clones and omits some. The data show approximately 70,000 clones, approximately 91% seen once. The clonotype comes from a female donor with multiple sclerosis, enrolled in a pregnancy study. The chain combines TRBV6-5 with TRBJ1-6; possibly TRBD1 for D (5 bases). The specimen was peripheral blood, collected in the first trimester of pregnancy. The CDR3 loop reads CASRGRAGHNSPLHF. Written as DNA, the CDR3 is TGTGCCAGCAGGGGTCGGGCAGGGCATAATTCACCCCTCCACTTT.